The 21 T cell receptor beta chains given below trace back to one sample, sequenced in a study of cytomegalovirus exposure and HLA in healthy donors. The PCR employed 60 Vbeta primers together with 13 Jbeta primers. Sequencing was performed with immunoSEQ multiplex PCR; in TCRdb, only in-frame clones are kept and a portion is missing. The sample consists of 100,000 to 150,000 clones, 73% of them appearing once. Sample: PBMCs. Receptor source: a man between 60 and 75 years old in good health and CMV-seropositive.

In its sample, this clone ranks as medium-sized. The chain is built from TRBV7-9 and TRBJ1-3, with 7 bases aligning to TRBD1. V gave up 1 base and J gave up 3 bases; unmatched junction bases: 3. The CDR3 consists of 15 residues. Germline CDR1 SEHNR, CDR2 FQNEAQ (reference sequence). This CDR3 reads CASSLDGTVGNTIYF. DNA of the CDR3: TGTGCCAGCAGCTTAGACGGGACAGTTGGAAACACCATATATTTT.

This clone has just one count. The chain has TRBV6-6 and TRBJ2-5, with TRBD1 matching 9 bases. The CDR3 is 14 amino acids. CDR1 is MNHNY and CDR2 is SVGAGI in the germline V gene (reference sequence). V was clipped by 7 bases and J by 5 bases; unmatched bases: 8. Here the CDR3 reads CASIWGQGGETQYF. In DNA form, the CDR3 reads TGTGCCAGCATCTGGGGACAGGGAGGGGAGACCCAGTACTTC.

J is TRBJ2-1 and V is TRBV7-3; tentatively, D is TRBD1 (6 bases). This CDR3 contains 15 residues. The germline V and J ends were trimmed by 5 bases and 2 bases, with 13 bases remaining between them. Germline lookup yields CDR1 SGHTA and CDR2 FQGTGA. CDR3 in amino acids: CASSPSRGTYNEQFF. The CDR3 nucleotides read TGTGCCAGCAGCCCGAGCAGGGGCACCTACAATGAGCAGTTCTTC.

The chain recombines TRBV10-1 with TRBJ2-3; the D gene is possibly TRBD2 (6 bases). This CDR3 has 14 amino acids. Germline V gives CDR1 WNHNN, CDR2 SYGVQD (reference sequence). Trimming removed 3 bases from V and 6 bases from J, with 13 bases in between. CDR3 bases: TGCGCCAGCAGTGAAGCGGGTACCGTGGATACGCAGTATTTT. This encodes CASSEAGTVDTQYF.

The V gene is TRBV4-2, the J gene TRBJ1-2, with D unclear. CDR3 length equals 15 residues. The germline V gene encodes CDR1 LGHNA and CDR2 YNFKEQ. Trimming removed 4 bases at V and 5 bases at J, with 17 bases between. The CDR3 here is CASSPRGPGGYGYTF. As DNA, the CDR3 is TGTGCCAGCAGCCCCCGAGGGCCCGGCGGTTATGGCTACACCTTC.

The chain has TRBV6-1 and TRBJ1-2; unclear D gene. The CDR3 is 13 amino acids. Trimming pared 11 bases from V and 6 bases from J, leaving 19 bases between. Germline V lookup: CDR1 MNHNS, CDR2 SASEGT. DNA for the CDR3: TGTGCCGCGAGAGGTTGGAGCTATGATGGCTACACCTTC. Its translation is CAARGWSYDGYTF.

V gene TRBV28 combines with J gene TRBJ1-1, with D maybe TRBD1 (6 bases). CDR1 is MDHEN, CDR2 SYDVKM, per germline. Trimming shortened V by 7 bases and J by 4 bases, and 16 bases separated the two germline ends. The CDR3 is made up of 14 amino acids. The CDR3 region is CASTMDSRTTEAFF. Written as DNA, the CDR3 is TGTGCCAGCACAATGGACAGCAGGACCACTGAAGCTTTCTTT. Together with reference TRBV28 and TRBJ1-1, the CDR3 gives the full variable domain: DVKVTQSSRYLVKRTGEKVFLECVQDMDHENMFWYRQDPGLGLRLIYFSYDVKMKEKGDIPEGYSVSREKKERFSLILESASTNQTSMYLCASTMDSRTTEAFFGQGTRLTVV.

A few counts support this clone. The gene calls are TRBV29-1 and TRBJ1-2; maybe TRBD1 (5 bases). Per the germline V gene, CDR1 is SQVTM and CDR2 is ANQGSEA. There are 13 residues in the CDR3. Between the trimmed V and J ends, which lost 3 bases and 6 bases, there was a span of 14 bases. CDR3 protein: CSVDVGGTDGYTF. As DNA, the CDR3 is TGCAGCGTTGATGTAGGAGGGACGGATGGCTACACCTTC.

V usage is TRBV6-5 and J usage is TRBJ1-1; 10 bases fit TRBD1. The V gene end was trimmed by 6 bases and the J gene end by 4 bases; junction bases not matched to a gene: 8. CDR1 and CDR2 (germline): MNHEY, SVGAGI. CDR3 size: 15 residues. Written as DNA, the CDR3 is TGTGCCAGCAGCCGACCGGGACAGGGGCTCACTGAAGCTTTCTTT. This codes for CASSRPGQGLTEAFF.

The chain uses TRBV7-9 and TRBJ2-7; D remains unclear. The CDR3 sequence is 16 residues long. The V gene lost 5 bases and the J gene lost 1 base, with 18 bases spanning the gap. Per germline, CDR1 SEHNR and CDR2 FQNEAQ (reference sequence). In DNA form, the CDR3 reads TGTGCCAGCAGCCCGCCGAGAAGCTATCCGTCCTACGAGCAGTACTTC. This sequence encodes CASSPPRSYPSYEQYF.

The chain carries TRBV10-3 and TRBJ1-4, with 7 bases that match TRBD1. J was trimmed by 8 bases and V by 5 bases; bases with no gene match: 8. Per germline, CDR1 ENHRY and CDR2 SYGVKD. The CDR3 spans 14 residues. CDR3: CAISPDRVVEKLFF. For the CDR3, the DNA is TGTGCCATCAGTCCAGACAGGGTGGTGGAAAAACTGTTTTTT.

V gene TRBV6-5 combines with J gene TRBJ1-2, with D hard to call. This CDR3 has 12 residues. The germline V gene encodes CDR1 MNHEY and CDR2 SVGAGI. V lost 6 bases and J lost 4, with 9 bases in between. CDR3 region: CASRNAGYGYTF. The CDR3 coding sequence is TGTGCCAGCAGAAACGCGGGCTATGGCTACACCTTC.

The genes are TRBV21-1 and TRBJ1-1; the table's D gene call, TRBD1, was not cross checked with the DNA. TRBV21-1 is deemed a pseudogene. The CDR3 has 15 amino acids. The CDR3 loop is CASSSRTGKDTEAFF. CDR3 coding DNA: TGTGCCAGCAGCAGCCGGACAGGGAAAGACACTGAAGCTTTCTTT.

The V gene is TRBV5-1, the J gene TRBJ1-4, with D possibly matching TRBD1 (6 bases). The CDR3 contains 13 residues. Germline loops: CDR1 SGHRS, CDR2 YFSETQ. Trimming stripped 6 bases from V and 8 bases from J, with 14 bases between. The CDR3 DNA reads as TGCGCCAGCACTACAGGGTCTCGCGAAAAACTGTTTTTT. It yields the protein CASTTGSREKLFF.

The CDR3 DNA follows: TGTGCCAGCAGCCCCGCCGACAGTATCCATGAAGCTTTCTTT. This gives the protein CASSPADSIHEAFF. This chain links TRBV27 with TRBJ1-1, with D tentatively TRBD1 (5 bases). Germline V gene lookup returns CDR1 MNHEY and CDR2 SMNVEV (reference sequence). CDR3 size: 14 residues. V lost 6 bases to trimming and J lost 7 bases, with 18 bases between them.

This sequence joins TRBV28 and TRBJ2-7; TRBD2 is a possible D gene (5 bases). V was trimmed by 3 bases and J by 0 bases, leaving 9 bases between them. In germline, CDR1 is MDHEN, CDR2 SYDVKM. The CDR3 totals 14 residues. The CDR3 DNA sequence: TGTGCCAGCAGTTTGGGCGACTACTCCTACGAGCAGTACTTC. Its translation: CASSLGDYSYEQYF.

The V call is TRBV6-1, the J call TRBJ1-5; D remains unclear. Trimming stripped 6 bases from V and 7 bases from J, with 19 bases between. Per the germline V gene, CDR1 is MNHNS and CDR2 is SASEGT. This CDR3 is 15 amino acids long. This CDR3 is CASSPLGREGQPQHF. CDR3 in DNA: TGTGCCAGCAGCCCACTTGGCCGGGAGGGCCAGCCCCAGCATTTT.

The chain couples TRBV30 to TRBJ1-6, with D uncertain. Germline V lookup: CDR1 GTSNPN, CDR2 SVGIG (reference sequence). CDR3 length: 13 residues. The V gene lost 5 bases and the J gene lost 7 bases, with 12 bases spanning the gap. The CDR3 sequence: CAWAGFQNSPLHF. CDR3 bases: TGTGCCTGGGCCGGGTTTCAAAATTCACCCCTCCACTTT.

V and J are TRBV2 and TRBJ2-5; tentative D call: TRBD1 (9 bases). This CDR3 is 16 amino acids long. Trimming took 8 bases from V and 5 from J, leaving 24 bases between them. Germline V gives CDR1 SNHLY, CDR2 FYNNEI. Here the CDR3 reads CASFGIAGQGRETQYF. CDR3 bases: TGTGCCAGCTTTGGGATAGCGGGACAGGGAAGGGAGACCCAGTACTTC.

The chain uses TRBV2 and TRBJ2-6; 10 bases map to TRBD1. CDR1 SNHLY and CDR2 FYNNEI come from the germline V gene. CDR3 length: 18 amino acids. The ends lost 6 bases at V and 0 bases at J; junction bases unmatched: 8. CDR3 region: CASRSTGGSFSGANVLTF. The CDR3 nucleotides are TGTGCCAGCAGGTCGACAGGGGGCTCTTTCTCTGGGGCCAACGTCCTGACTTTC.

CDR3 loop: CASSFHRTDTEAFF. The CDR3 nucleotides read TGCGCCAGCAGCTTTCACAGGACCGACACTGAAGCTTTCTTT. The rearrangement uses TRBV5-1 and TRBJ1-1, with D possibly matching TRBD1 (5 bases). V lost 2 bases and J lost 3, with 11 bases in between. Per germline, CDR1 SGHRS and CDR2 YFSETQ. CDR3 length equals 14 residues. The full variable domain, its missing parts supplied by reference TRBV5-1 and TRBJ1-1, is KAGVTQTPRYLIKTRGQQVTLSCSPISGHRSVSWYQQTPGQGLQFLFEYFSETQRNKGNFPGRFSGRQFSNSRSEMNVSTLELGDSALYLCASSFHRTDTEAFFGQGTRLTVV.